The T cell receptor (beta chain) under discussion was sequenced for a study of cytotoxic CD8 clonotypes in ibrutinib-treated CLL. Findings and limits, study-wide: Clonality, elevated at ibrutinib response, dropped back toward baseline at progression.

Points on this clone: As yet, its antigen is unknown.

Assay: immunoSEQ multiplex PCR; the TCRdb copy retains only in-frame clones and omits some. The sample records about 74,000 clones, 65% to 85% being singletons. The clonotype originates from a human donor with chronic lymphocytic leukemia. The specimen was PBMCs, collected at disease progression, from a patient treated with ibrutinib.

In DNA form, the CDR3 reads TGTGCCTGGAGTGTTTGGGGGGGGCTTGGCTACACCTTC. Its translation: CAWSVWGGLGYTF. The gene calls are TRBV30 and TRBJ1-2, with a possible D match to TRBD1 (6 bases). The CDR3 runs to 13 residues. With 0 bases removed from V and 7 bases from J, the gap between germline ends came to 12 bases. Germline V CDR1 and CDR2: GTSNPN, SVGIG (reference sequence).